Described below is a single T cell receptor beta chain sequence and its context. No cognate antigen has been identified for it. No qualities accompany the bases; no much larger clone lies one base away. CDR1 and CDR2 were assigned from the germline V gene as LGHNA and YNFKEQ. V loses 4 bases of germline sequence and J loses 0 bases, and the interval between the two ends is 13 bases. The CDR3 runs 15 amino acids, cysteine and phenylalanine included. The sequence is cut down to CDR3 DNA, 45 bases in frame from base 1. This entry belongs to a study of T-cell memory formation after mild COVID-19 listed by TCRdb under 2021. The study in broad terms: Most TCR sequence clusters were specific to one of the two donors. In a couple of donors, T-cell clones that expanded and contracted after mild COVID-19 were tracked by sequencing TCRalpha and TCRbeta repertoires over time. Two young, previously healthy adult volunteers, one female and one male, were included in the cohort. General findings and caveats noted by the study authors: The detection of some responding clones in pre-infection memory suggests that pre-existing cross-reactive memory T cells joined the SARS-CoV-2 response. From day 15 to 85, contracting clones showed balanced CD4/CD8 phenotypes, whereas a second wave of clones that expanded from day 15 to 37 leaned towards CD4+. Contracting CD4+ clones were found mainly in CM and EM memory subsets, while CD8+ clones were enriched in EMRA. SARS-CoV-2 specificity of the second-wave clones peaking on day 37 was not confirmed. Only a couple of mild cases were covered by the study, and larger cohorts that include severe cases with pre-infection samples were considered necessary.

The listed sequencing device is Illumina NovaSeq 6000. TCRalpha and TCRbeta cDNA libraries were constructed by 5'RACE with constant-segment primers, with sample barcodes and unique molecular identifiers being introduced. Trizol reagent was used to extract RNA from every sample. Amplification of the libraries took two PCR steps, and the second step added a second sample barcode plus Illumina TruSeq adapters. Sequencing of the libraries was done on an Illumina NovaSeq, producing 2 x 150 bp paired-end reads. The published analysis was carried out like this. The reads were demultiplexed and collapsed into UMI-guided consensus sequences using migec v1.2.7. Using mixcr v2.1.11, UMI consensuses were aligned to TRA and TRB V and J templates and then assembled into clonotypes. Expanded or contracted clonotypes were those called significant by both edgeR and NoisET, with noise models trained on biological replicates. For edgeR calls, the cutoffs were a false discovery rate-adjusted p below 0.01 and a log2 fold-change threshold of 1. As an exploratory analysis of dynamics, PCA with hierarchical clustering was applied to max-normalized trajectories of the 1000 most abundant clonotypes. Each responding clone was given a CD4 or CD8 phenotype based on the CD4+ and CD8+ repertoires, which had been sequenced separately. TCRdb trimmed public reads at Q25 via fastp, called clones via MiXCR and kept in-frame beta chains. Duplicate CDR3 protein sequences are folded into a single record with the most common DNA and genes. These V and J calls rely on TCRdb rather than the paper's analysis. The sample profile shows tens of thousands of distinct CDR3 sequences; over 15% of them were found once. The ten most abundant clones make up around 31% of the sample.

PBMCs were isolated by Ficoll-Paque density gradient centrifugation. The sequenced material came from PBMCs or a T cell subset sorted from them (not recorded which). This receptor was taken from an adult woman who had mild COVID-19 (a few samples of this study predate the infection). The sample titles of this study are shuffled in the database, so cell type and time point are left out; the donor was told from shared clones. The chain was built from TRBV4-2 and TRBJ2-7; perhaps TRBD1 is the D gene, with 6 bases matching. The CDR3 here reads CASSPQSRGSYEQYF. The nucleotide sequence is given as TGTGCCAGCAGCCCCCAATCCAGGGGCTCCTACGAGCAGTACTTC.